This is a list of T cell receptor beta chains from one sample in a study of blood T cell repertoires in COVID-19. Clones were sequenced by immunoSEQ multiplex PCR, and TCRdb holds only the in-frame ones, with some missing. Seen here are about 99,000 clones, around 79% observed once, and the top ten hold approximately 18%. Sequences were obtained from peripheral blood. Source of these receptors: a woman older than 75 with active or convalescent COVID-19. Both conserved end residues are part of each CDR3. Fields, in order: D gene, J gene, clone size, V gene, CDR3 protein, CDR3 DNA. A D gene is named only where the DNA matches it firmly. Clone size is given for some rows only: seen once, a few or many times, or a class if the clone is expanded.

TRBD2 | TRBJ2-5 | NA | TRBV11-2 | CASSPGLDQETQYF | TGTGCCAGCAGCCCGGGACTAGACCAAGAGACCCAGTACTTC
NA | TRBJ2-1 | NA | TRBV9 | CASSVGIGGSYNEQFF | TGTGCCAGCAGCGTAGGGATAGGGGGTTCCTACAATGAGCAGTTCTTC
TRBD2 | TRBJ2-7 | NA | TRBV28 | CASSFGGREYEQYF | TGTGCCAGCAGTTTTGGCGGGAGAGAGTACGAGCAGTACTTC
NA | TRBJ2-3 | NA | TRBV5-1 | CASSLDQGSTDTQYF | TGTGCCAGCAGCTTGGACCAGGGGAGCACAGATACGCAGTATTTT
TRBD1 | TRBJ2-1 | few | TRBV28 | CASSSGTGSRNEQFF | TGTGCCAGCAGTTCCGGGACAGGGTCTCGCAATGAGCAGTTCTTC
NA | TRBJ1-4 | NA | TRBV18 | CASSGDENEKLFF | TGTGCCAGCTCAGGAGATGAGAATGAAAAACTGTTTTTT
TRBD1 | TRBJ2-7 | NA | TRBV6-5 | CASGRGTGISYEQYF | TGTGCCAGTGGAAGAGGGACAGGGATTTCCTACGAGCAGTACTTC
NA | TRBJ2-7 | NA | TRBV28 | CASSLQGPTYEQYF | TGTGCCAGCAGTTTGCAGGGGCCTACCTACGAGCAGTACTTC
TRBD2 | TRBJ2-1 | once | TRBV5-1 | CASSLVGLAQSYEQFF | TGCGCCAGCAGCTTGGTGGGACTAGCGCAGTCCTATGAGCAGTTCTTC
NA | TRBJ2-7 | many | TRBV19 | CASSIAPGVGSYEQYF | TGTGCCAGTAGTATAGCCCCGGGGGTGGGAAGCTACGAGCAGTACTTC
TRBD1 | TRBJ2-5 | NA | TRBV7-6 | CASRPLQGAWETQYF | TGTGCCAGCAGGCCTCTACAGGGGGCATGGGAGACCCAGTACTTC
TRBD2 | TRBJ2-1 | NA | TRBV7-7 | CASSLGGAGGPYNEQFF | TGTGCCAGCAGCTTAGGGGGAGCGGGAGGCCCCTACAATGAGCAGTTCTTC
NA | TRBJ2-5 | NA | TRBV18 | CASSPPLGGETQYF | TGTGCCAGCTCACCACCGCTCGGGGGAGAGACCCAGTACTTC
NA | TRBJ2-7 | NA | TRBV7-2 | CASSLRRRAPANF | TGTGCCAGCAGCTTAAGGCGGAGGGCTCCCGCGAACTTC
NA | TRBJ2-1 | NA | TRBV7-9 | CASSQEVGTYNEQFF | TGTGCCAGCAGCCAGGAGGTGGGGACCTACAATGAGCAGTTCTTC
NA | TRBJ1-1 | few | TRBV5-1 | CASSSQQGPTEAFF | TGTGCCAGCAGCTCTCAACAGGGTCCCACTGAAGCTTTCTTT
NA | TRBJ1-1 | NA | TRBV5-1 | CASRRWESTEAFF | TGTGCCAGCCGGAGATGGGAGTCAACTGAAGCTTTCTTT
TRBD1 | TRBJ2-7 | NA | TRBV30 | CAWSVQGEPYF | TGTGCCTGGAGTGTACAGGGGGAACCGTACTTC
TRBD1 | TRBJ1-4 | NA | TRBV5-4 | CASSSQGAGEKLFF | TGTGCCAGCAGCTCACAGGGGGCAGGTGAAAAACTGTTTTTT
NA | TRBJ2-2 | NA | TRBV29-1 | CSVTSDRRLGGELFF | TGCAGCGTCACAAGCGACCGCCGTTTGGGCGGGGAGCTGTTTTTT
NA | TRBJ1-1 | NA | TRBV4-2 | CASSLTGRNTEAFF | TGTGCCAGCAGCCTAACAGGCAGGAACACTGAAGCTTTCTTT
NA | TRBJ2-1 | NA | TRBV5-3 | CARSSGFQDNEQFF | TGTGCCAGAAGCTCAGGGTTTCAGGACAATGAGCAGTTCTTC